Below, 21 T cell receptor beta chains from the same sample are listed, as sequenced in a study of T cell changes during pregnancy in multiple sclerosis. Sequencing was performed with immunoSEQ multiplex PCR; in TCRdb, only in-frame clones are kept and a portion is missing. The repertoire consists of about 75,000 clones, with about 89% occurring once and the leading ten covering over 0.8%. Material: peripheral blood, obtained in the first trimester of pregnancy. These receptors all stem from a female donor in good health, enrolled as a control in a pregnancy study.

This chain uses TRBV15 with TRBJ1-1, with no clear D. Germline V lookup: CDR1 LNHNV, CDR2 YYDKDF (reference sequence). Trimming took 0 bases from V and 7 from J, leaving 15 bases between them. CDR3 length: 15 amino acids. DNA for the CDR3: TGTGCCACCAGCAGAGATAAAGGCTTAGCCCTTGAAGCTTTCTTT. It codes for CATSRDKGLALEAFF.

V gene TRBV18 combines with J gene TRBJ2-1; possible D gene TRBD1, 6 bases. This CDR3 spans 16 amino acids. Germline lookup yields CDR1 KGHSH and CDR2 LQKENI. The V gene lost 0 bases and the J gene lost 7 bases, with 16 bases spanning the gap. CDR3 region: CASSPPFQGLGNEQFF. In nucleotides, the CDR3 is TGTGCCAGCTCACCACCGTTCCAGGGGCTGGGAAATGAGCAGTTCTTC.

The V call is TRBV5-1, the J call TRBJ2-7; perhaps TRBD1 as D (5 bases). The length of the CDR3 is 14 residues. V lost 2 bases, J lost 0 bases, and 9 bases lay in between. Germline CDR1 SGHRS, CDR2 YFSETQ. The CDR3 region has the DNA TGCGCCAGCAGCTTCCTGGACATCTCCTACGAGCAGTACTTC. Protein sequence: CASSFLDISYEQYF.

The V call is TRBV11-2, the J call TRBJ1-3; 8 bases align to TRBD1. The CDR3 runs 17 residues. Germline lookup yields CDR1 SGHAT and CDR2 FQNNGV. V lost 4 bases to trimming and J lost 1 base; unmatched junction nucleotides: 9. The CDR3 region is CASSSDRGSTSGNTIYF. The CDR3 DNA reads TGTGCCAGCAGCTCAGACAGGGGATCTACTTCTGGAAACACCATATATTTT.

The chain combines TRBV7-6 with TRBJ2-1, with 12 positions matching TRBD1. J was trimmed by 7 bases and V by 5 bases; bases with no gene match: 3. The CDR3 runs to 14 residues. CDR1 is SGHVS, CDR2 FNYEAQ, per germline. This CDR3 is CASSRDRGLNEQFF. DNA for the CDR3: TGTGCCAGCAGCCGGGACAGGGGGCTGAATGAGCAGTTCTTC.

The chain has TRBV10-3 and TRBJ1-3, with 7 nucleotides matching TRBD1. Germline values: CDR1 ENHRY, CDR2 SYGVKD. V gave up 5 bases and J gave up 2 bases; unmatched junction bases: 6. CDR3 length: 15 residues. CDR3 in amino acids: CAISKVTGTGNTIYF. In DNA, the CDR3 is TGTGCCATCAGTAAGGTGACAGGGACTGGAAACACCATATATTTT.

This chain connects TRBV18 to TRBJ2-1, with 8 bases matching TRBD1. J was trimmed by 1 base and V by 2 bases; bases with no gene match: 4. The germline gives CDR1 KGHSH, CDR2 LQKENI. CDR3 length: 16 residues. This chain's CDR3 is CASSPLQGGSYNEQFF. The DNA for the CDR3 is TGTGCCAGCTCACCATTACAGGGGGGTTCCTACAATGAGCAGTTCTTC.

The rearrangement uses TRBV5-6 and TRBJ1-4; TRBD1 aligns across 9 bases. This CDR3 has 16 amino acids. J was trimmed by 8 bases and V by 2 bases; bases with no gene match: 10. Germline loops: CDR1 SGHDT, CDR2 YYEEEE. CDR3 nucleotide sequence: TGTGCCAGCAGCTTACCGGGACAGGGACCCTACGAAAAACTGTTTTTT. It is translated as CASSLPGQGPYEKLFF.

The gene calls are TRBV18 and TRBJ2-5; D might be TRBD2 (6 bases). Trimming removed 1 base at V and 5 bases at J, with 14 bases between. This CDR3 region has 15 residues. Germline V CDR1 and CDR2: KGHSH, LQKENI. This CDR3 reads CASSPRDGSGETQYF. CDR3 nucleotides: TGTGCCAGCTCACCACGGGACGGGAGTGGTGAGACCCAGTACTTC.

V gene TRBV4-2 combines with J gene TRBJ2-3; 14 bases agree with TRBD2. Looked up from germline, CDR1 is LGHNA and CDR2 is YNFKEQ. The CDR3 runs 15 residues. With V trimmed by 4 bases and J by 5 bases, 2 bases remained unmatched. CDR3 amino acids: CASSRGTSGGDTQYF. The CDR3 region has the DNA TGTGCCAGCAGCCGCGGGACTAGCGGGGGAGATACGCAGTATTTT.

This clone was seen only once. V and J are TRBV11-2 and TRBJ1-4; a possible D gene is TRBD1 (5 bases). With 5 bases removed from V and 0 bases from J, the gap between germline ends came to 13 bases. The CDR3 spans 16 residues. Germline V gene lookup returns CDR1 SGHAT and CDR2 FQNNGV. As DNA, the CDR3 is TGTGCCAGCAGCCCGGGGGGTAGTGCAACTAATGAAAAACTGTTTTTT. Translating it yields CASSPGGSATNEKLFF.

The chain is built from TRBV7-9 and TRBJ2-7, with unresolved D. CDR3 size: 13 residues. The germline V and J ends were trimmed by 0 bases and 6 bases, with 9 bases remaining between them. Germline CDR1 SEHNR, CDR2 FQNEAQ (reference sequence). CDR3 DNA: TGTGCCAGCAGCTTAGCAACAACGGGCGAGCAGTACTTC. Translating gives CASSLATTGEQYF.

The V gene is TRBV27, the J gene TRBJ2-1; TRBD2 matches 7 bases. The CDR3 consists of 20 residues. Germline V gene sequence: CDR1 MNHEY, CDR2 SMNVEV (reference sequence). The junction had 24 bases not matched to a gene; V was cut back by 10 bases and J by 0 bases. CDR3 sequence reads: CATSPHRGSRGMSSYNEQFF. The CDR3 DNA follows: TGTGCCACCTCACCTCATCGCGGGAGCCGAGGGATGAGCTCCTACAATGAGCAGTTCTTC.

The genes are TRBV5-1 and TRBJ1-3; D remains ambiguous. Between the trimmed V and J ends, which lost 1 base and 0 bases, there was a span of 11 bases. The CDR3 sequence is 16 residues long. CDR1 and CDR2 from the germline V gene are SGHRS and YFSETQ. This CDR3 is CASSLSGGSSGNTIYF. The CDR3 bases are TGCGCCAGCAGCTTGAGCGGCGGAAGCTCTGGAAACACCATATATTTT.

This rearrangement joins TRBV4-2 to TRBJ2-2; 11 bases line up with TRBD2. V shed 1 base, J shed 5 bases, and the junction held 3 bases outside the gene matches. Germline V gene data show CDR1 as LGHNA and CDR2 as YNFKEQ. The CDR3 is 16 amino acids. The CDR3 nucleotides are TGTGCCAGCAGCCAAGTTAGCGGGGGGGGGACCGGGGAGCTGTTTTTT. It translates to CASSQVSGGGTGELFF.

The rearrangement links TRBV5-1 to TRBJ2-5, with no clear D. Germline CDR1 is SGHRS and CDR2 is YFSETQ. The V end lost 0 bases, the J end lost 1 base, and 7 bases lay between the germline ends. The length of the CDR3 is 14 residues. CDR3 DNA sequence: TGCGCCAGCAGCTTGGGGAGCAGCCAAGAGACCCAGTACTTC. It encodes CASSLGSSQETQYF. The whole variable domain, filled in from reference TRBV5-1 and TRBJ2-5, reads KAGVTQTPRYLIKTRGQQVTLSCSPISGHRSVSWYQQTPGQGLQFLFEYFSETQRNKGNFPGRFSGRQFSNSRSEMNVSTLELGDSALYLCASSLGSSQETQYFGPGTRLLVL.

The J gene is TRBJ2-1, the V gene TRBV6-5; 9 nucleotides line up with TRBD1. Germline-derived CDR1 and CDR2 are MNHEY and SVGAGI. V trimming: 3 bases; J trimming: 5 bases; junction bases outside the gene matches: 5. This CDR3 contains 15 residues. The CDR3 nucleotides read TGTGCCAGCAGTTATACAGGGGGCGAAGACAATGAGCAGTTCTTC. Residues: CASSYTGGEDNEQFF.

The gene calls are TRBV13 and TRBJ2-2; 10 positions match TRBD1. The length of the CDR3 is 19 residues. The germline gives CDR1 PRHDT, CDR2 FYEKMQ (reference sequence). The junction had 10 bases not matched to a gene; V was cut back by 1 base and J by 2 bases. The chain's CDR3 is CASSLDFVRDRGNTGELFF. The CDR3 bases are TGTGCCAGCAGCTTAGATTTCGTGCGGGACAGGGGTAACACCGGGGAGCTGTTTTTT.

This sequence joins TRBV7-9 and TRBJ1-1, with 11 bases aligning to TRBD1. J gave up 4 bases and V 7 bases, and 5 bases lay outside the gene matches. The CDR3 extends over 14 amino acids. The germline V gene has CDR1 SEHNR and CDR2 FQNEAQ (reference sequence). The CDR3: CASIRTGGTTEAFF. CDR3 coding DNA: TGTGCCAGCATCCGGACAGGGGGCACCACTGAAGCTTTCTTT.

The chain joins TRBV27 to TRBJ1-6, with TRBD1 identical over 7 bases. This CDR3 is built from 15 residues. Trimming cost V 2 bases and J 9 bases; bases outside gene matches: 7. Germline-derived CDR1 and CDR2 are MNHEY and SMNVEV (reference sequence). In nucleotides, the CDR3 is TGTGCCAGCAGTTTACGACAGGGTTTAGGTTCACCCCTCCACTTT. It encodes CASSLRQGLGSPLHF.

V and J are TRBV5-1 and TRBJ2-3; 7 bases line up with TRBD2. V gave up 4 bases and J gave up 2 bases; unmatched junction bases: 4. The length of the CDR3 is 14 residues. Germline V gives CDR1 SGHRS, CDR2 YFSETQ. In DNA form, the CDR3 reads TGCGCCAGCAGCCTAGGACTAGACACAGATACGCAGTATTTT. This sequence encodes CASSLGLDTDTQYF.